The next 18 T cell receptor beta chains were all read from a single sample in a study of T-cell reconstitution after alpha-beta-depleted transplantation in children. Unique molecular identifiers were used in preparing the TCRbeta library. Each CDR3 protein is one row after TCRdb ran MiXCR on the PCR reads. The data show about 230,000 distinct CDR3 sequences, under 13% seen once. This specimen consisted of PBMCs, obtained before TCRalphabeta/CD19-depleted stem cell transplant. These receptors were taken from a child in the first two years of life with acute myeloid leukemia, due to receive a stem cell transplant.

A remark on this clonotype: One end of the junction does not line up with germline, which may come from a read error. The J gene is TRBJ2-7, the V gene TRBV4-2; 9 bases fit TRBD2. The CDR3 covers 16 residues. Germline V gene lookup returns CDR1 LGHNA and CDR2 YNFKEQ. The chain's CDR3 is CARSPGLAGGTYEQYF. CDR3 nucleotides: TGTGCCAGGAGCCCCGGGCTCGCGGGAGGGACCTACGAGCAGTACTTC.

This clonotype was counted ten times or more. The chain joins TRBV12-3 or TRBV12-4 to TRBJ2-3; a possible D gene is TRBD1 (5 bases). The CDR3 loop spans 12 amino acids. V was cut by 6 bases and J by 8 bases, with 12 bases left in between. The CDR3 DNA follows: TGTGCCAGCAGGTCCACAGGATTTACGCAGTATTTT. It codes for CASRSTGFTQYF.

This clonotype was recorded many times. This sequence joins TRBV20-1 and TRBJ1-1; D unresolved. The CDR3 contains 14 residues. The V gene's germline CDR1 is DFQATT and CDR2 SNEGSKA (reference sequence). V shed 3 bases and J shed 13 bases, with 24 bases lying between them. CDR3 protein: CSASTGLLLRNDFF. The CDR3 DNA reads TGCAGTGCTAGTACGGGGTTACTATTAAGAAATGATTTCTTT.

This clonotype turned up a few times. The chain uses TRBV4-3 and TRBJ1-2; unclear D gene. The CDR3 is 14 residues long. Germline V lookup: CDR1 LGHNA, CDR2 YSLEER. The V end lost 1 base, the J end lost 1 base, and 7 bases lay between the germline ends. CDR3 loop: CASSQGFFNYGYTF. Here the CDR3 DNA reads TGCGCCAGCAGCCAAGGGTTTTTTAACTATGGCTACACCTTC.

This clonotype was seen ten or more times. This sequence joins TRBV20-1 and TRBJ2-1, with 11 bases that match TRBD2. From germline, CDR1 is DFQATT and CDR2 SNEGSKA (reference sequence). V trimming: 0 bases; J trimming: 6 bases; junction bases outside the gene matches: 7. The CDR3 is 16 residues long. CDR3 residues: CSARDDGGTSGNEQFF. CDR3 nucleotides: TGCAGTGCTAGAGATGATGGGGGGACTAGCGGCAATGAGCAGTTCTTC.

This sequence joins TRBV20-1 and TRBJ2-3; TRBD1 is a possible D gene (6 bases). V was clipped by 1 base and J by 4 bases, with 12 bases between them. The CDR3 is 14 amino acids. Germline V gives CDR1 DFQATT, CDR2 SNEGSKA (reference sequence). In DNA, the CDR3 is TGCAGTGCTAGAGTACAACAGGGTCCAGATACGCAGTATTTT. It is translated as CSARVQQGPDTQYF.

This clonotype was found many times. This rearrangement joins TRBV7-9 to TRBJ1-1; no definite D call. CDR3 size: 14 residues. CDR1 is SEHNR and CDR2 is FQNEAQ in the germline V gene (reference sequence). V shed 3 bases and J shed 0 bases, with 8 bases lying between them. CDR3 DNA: TGTGCCAGCAGCTTTACGACCGTGAACACTGAAGCTTTCTTT. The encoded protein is CASSFTTVNTEAFF. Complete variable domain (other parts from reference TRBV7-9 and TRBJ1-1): DTGVSQNPRHKITKRGQNVTFRCDPISEHNRLYWYRQTLGQGPEFLTYFQNEAQLEKSRLLSDRFSAERPKGSFSTLEIQRTEQGDSAMYLCASSFTTVNTEAFFGQGTRLTVV.

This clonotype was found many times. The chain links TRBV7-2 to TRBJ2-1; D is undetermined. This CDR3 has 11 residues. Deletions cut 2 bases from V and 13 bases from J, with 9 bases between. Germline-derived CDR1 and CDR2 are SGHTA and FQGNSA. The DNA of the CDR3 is TGTGCCAGCAGCTTACGTACTGTCCAGTTCTTC. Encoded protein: CASSLRTVQFF.

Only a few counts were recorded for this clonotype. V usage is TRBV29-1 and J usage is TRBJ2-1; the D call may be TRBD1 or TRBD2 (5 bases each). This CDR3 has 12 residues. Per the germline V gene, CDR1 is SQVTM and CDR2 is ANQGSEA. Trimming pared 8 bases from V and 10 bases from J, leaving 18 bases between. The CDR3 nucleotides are TGCAGCTCTAGGGGACGCGCCGGGGAGCAGTTCTTC. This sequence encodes CSSRGRAGEQFF.

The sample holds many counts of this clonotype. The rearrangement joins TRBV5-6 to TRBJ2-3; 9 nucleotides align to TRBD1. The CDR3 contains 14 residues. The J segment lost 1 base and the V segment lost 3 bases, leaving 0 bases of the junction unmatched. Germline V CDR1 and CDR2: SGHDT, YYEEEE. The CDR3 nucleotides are TGTGCCAGCAGCTGGACAGGGGGCACAGATACGCAGTATTTT. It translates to CASSWTGGTDTQYF.

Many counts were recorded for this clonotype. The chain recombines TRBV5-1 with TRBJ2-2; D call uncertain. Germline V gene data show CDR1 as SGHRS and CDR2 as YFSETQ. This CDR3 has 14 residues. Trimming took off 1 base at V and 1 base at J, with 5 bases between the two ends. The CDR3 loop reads CASSLLGNTGELFF. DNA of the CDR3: TGCGCCAGCAGCTTGTTAGGGAACACCGGGGAGCTGTTTTTT.

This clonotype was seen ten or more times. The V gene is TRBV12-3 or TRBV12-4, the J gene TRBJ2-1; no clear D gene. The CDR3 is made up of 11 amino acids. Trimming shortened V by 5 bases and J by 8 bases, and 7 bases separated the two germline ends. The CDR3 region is CASSQRDEQFF. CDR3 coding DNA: TGTGCCAGCAGTCAAAGGGATGAGCAGTTCTTC.

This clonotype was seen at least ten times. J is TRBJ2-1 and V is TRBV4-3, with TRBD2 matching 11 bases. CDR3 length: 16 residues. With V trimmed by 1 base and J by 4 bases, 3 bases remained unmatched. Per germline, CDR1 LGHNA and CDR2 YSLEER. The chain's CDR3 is CASSQARTSGYNEQFF. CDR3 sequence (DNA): TGCGCCAGCAGCCAAGCAAGGACTAGCGGGTACAATGAGCAGTTCTTC.

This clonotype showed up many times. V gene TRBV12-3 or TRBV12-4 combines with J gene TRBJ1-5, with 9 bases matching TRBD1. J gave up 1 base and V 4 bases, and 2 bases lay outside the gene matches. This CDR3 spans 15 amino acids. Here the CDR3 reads CASSSTGGSNQPQHF. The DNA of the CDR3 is TGTGCCAGCAGTTCGACAGGGGGAAGCAATCAGCCCCAGCATTTT.

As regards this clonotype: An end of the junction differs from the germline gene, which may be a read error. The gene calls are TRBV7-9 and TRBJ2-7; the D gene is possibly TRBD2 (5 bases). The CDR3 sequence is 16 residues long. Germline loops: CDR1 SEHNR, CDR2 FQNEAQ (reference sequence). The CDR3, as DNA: TGTGCCAGCAGCCTAGCCCAGGAGGTTCTCCGCTACGAGCAGTACTTC. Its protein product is CASSLAQEVLRYEQYF. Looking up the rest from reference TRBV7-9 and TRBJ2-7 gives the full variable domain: DTGVSQNPRHKITKRGQNVTFRCDPISEHNRLYWYRQTLGQGPEFLTYFQNEAQLEKSRLLSDRFSAERPKGSFSTLEIQRTEQGDSAMYLCASSLAQEVLRYEQYFGPGTRLTVT.

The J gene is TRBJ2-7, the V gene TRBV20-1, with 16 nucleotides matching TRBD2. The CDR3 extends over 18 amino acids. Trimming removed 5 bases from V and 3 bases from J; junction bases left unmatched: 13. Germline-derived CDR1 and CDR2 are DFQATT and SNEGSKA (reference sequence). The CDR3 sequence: CSALTTGLAGGDDYEQYF. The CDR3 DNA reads TGCAGTGCTCTGACGACGGGACTAGCGGGAGGGGATGACTACGAGCAGTACTTC.

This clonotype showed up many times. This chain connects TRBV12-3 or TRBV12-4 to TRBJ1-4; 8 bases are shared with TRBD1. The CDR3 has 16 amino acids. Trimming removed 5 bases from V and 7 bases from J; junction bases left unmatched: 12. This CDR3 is CASSRRKDRVGEKLFF. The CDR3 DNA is TGTGCCAGCAGTCGCCGAAAGGACAGGGTGGGTGAAAAACTGTTTTTT.

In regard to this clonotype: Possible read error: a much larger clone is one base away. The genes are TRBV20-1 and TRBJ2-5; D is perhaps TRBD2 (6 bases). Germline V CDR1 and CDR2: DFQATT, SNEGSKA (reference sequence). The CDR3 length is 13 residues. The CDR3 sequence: CSANPGDQETQSF. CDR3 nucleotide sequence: TGCAGTGCTAATCCGGGAGACCAAGAGACCCAGTCCTTC.